Listed here are 15 T cell receptor beta chains from one sample, sequenced in a study of shared clonotypes between healthy human individuals. Sequencing was performed with immunoSEQ multiplex PCR; in TCRdb, only in-frame clones are kept and a portion is missing. This table holds over a million clones, about three quarters found once. Sequences were obtained from memory CD4+ T cells sorted from blood. Subset denoted: CD45RA-negative fraction. Source of these receptors: a man younger than 35 in good health.

The chain carries TRBV5-1 and TRBJ1-2; TRBD1 is a possible D gene (6 bases). CDR1 SGHRS and CDR2 YFSETQ come from the germline V gene. The CDR3 loop spans 14 amino acids. V lost 2 bases and J lost 7, with 15 bases in between. CDR3 DNA sequence: TGCGCCAGCAGCTTACCGGGACAACGGGGTGGCTACACCTTC. The encoded protein is CASSLPGQRGGYTF.

This clone appeared a few times. The V gene is TRBV30, the J gene TRBJ1-3; no clear D. The CDR3 extends over 13 amino acids. V was shortened by 2 bases and J by 0 bases, with 5 bases between the two germline ends. CDR1 is GTSNPN, CDR2 SVGIG, per germline (reference sequence). CDR3 in DNA: TGTGCCTGGAGTTTAAACTCTGGAAACACCATATATTTT. It specifies CAWSLNSGNTIYF.

J is TRBJ1-1 and V is TRBV5-1; 8 positions match TRBD1. V was clipped by 3 bases and J by 3 bases; unmatched bases: 7. The CDR3 has 15 amino acids. The germline V gene encodes CDR1 SGHRS and CDR2 YFSETQ. For the CDR3, the DNA is TGCGCCAGCAGCTCCACAGGGGGATCGGACACTGAAGCTTTCTTT. Its protein product is CASSSTGGSDTEAFF.

V is TRBV30 and J is TRBJ1-1; no firm D call. CDR1 is GTSNPN and CDR2 is SVGIG in the germline V gene (reference sequence). CDR3 size: 15 residues. Trimming shortened V by 0 bases and J by 1 base, and 12 bases separated the two germline ends. Here the CDR3 DNA reads TGTGCCTGGAGTGTTATTTCCTGGGGGAACACTGAAGCTTTCTTT. Amino acid sequence: CAWSVISWGNTEAFF.

The CDR3 spells CSARVPNEQFF. The DNA of the CDR3 is TGCAGTGCTAGAGTGCCCAATGAGCAGTTCTTC. The gene calls are TRBV20-1 and TRBJ2-1; the D is unclear. The ends were cut back, 1 base at V and 6 bases at J, with 4 bases in the middle. The CDR3 extends over 11 amino acids. The germline CDR1 and CDR2 sequences are DFQATT and SNEGSKA (reference sequence).

CDR3 sequence reads: CASSPRWRGSTTDTQYF. The CDR3 DNA reads TGTGCCAGCAGTCCCCGGTGGCGGGGGTCCACCACAGATACGCAGTATTTT. The chain carries TRBV27 and TRBJ2-3; 7 bases are a match to TRBD2. The CDR3 consists of 17 residues. The V and J ends lost 5 bases and 2 bases, in that order; junction bases with no gene match: 13. CDR1 is MNHEY and CDR2 is SMNVEV in the germline V gene (reference sequence).

A word on this clone: This sample also contains other DNA sequences that code for the same CDR3. The J gene is TRBJ2-6, the V gene TRBV30; the D is unclear. Trimming pared 0 bases from V and 4 bases from J, leaving 4 bases between. Germline V gene sequence: CDR1 GTSNPN, CDR2 SVGIG (reference sequence). The CDR3 extends over 13 amino acids. CDR3 protein: CAWSVTGANVLTF. CDR3 coding DNA: TGTGCCTGGAGTGTAACCGGGGCCAACGTCCTGACTTTC.

This rearrangement joins TRBV19 to TRBJ2-5; TRBD1 matches 10 bases. CDR1 is LNHDA and CDR2 is SQIVND in the germline V gene (reference sequence). The V segment lost 4 bases and the J segment 5 bases; nucleotides outside the gene matches: 7. The CDR3 extends over 15 amino acids. The CDR3 sequence is CASSRGTGEGETQYF. The CDR3 DNA reads as TGTGCCAGTAGTAGGGGGACAGGGGAAGGGGAGACCCAGTACTTC.

The genes are TRBV19 and TRBJ1-1; 8 bases are shared with TRBD1. The ends lost 6 bases at V and 11 bases at J; junction bases unmatched: 5. The CDR3 totals 11 residues. Germline loops: CDR1 LNHDA, CDR2 SQIVND (reference sequence). This chain's CDR3 is CASSRQGHAFF. For the CDR3, the DNA is TGTGCCAGTAGCCGACAGGGGCATGCTTTCTTT.

The J gene is TRBJ2-7, the V gene TRBV6-6; TRBD1 matches at 9 bases. Germline V gives CDR1 MNHNY, CDR2 SVGAGI (reference sequence). J was trimmed by 3 bases and V by 6 bases; bases with no gene match: 6. This CDR3 region has 14 residues. CDR3 sequence (DNA): TGTGCCAGCAGATTGGACAGGGGAGACTACGAGCAGTACTTC. It yields the protein CASRLDRGDYEQYF.

J is TRBJ2-3 and V is TRBV19; D uncertain. Trimming removed 5 bases from V and 0 bases from J, with 21 bases in between. The CDR3 extends over 18 amino acids. Germline values: CDR1 LNHDA, CDR2 SQIVND (reference sequence). The CDR3 region has the DNA TGTGCCAGTAGTCCCACCCCCCACTGGGCAGCAAGCACAGATACGCAGTATTTT. It codes for CASSPTPHWAASTDTQYF.

The chain links TRBV19 to TRBJ2-7; 7 nucleotides align to TRBD1. Germline V gene data show CDR1 as LNHDA and CDR2 as SQIVND (reference sequence). The CDR3 length is 16 residues. The trim removed 6 bases at V and 3 bases at J, leaving 14 bases unmatched. The CDR3 nucleotides are TGTGCCAGTAGGTTCCCGTTTGGGACAGATAACTACGAGCAGTACTTC. Protein product: CASRFPFGTDNYEQYF.

V is TRBV6-6 and J is TRBJ2-3; D might be TRBD1 (6 bases). CDR1 is MNHNY and CDR2 is SVGAGI in the germline V gene (reference sequence). This CDR3 has 16 amino acids. Trimming cost V 6 bases and J 1 base, with 17 bases left between them. The CDR3 loop reads CASRDAQGRGTDTQYF. Written as DNA, the CDR3 is TGTGCCAGCAGAGACGCACAGGGAAGGGGCACAGATACGCAGTATTTT.

V is TRBV27 and J is TRBJ1-5; D may be TRBD1 (6 bases). V lost 11 bases and J 4 bases, leaving 15 bases between the germline ends. Germline CDR1 reads MNHEY; CDR2 reads SMNVEV (reference sequence). This CDR3 contains 13 residues. The CDR3 is CALPPTGNQPQHF. The CDR3, as DNA: TGTGCCCTTCCCCCGACAGGAAATCAGCCCCAGCATTTT.

The CDR3: CASSLESWANEQFF. The CDR3 bases are TGCGCCAGCAGCTTGGAGTCTTGGGCAAATGAGCAGTTCTTC. The chain links TRBV5-1 to TRBJ2-1, with D unresolved. V lost 0 bases to trimming and J lost 7 bases, with 11 bases between them. The CDR3 runs to 14 residues. CDR1 is SGHRS, CDR2 YFSETQ, per germline.